The 11 T cell receptor beta chains given below trace back to one sample, sequenced in a study of CD8 T cells in Susac syndrome. Reverse transcription of roughly 0.45 to 1 ug RNA used random hexamers. TCRdb redid the calling of the immunoSEQ multiplex PCR reads with MiXCR, one entry per CDR3 protein. The sample includes 130,000 or so distinct CDR3 sequences, around 95% of them seen just once. The sample taken for sequencing was CD4+ T cells from PBMCs. The receptor source for this set is a human donor with multiple sclerosis.

The J gene is TRBJ1-6, the V gene TRBV19; D is undetermined. The CDR3 totals 12 residues. Trimming removed 3 bases at V and 10 bases at J, with 7 bases between. Germline loops: CDR1 LNHDA, CDR2 SQIVND (reference sequence). The CDR3 sequence: CASSIGGSPLHF. The DNA of the CDR3 is TGTGCCAGTAGTATTGGAGGATCACCCCTCCACTTT.

This chain links TRBV30 with TRBJ1-2, with D perhaps matching TRBD1 (6 bases). V was clipped by 3 bases and J by 2 bases, with 13 bases between them. The CDR3 has 14 amino acids. Germline-derived CDR1 and CDR2 are GTSNPN and SVGIG (reference sequence). In DNA form, the CDR3 reads TGTGCCTGGAGCCAGGACAGAGAAAACTATGGCTACACCTTC. Translating gives CAWSQDRENYGYTF.

V is TRBV4-1 and J is TRBJ1-1; D is ambiguous. CDR1 and CDR2 from the germline V gene are MGHRA and YSYEKL. Trimming removed 2 bases at V and 0 bases at J, with 10 bases between. The CDR3 is made up of 15 amino acids. DNA for the CDR3: TGCGCCAGCAGCCAACCAGGCCGAGTGAACACTGAAGCTTTCTTT. This encodes CASSQPGRVNTEAFF.

This clonotype came up a few times. The chain carries TRBV6-6 and TRBJ2-7; D possibly corresponds to TRBD2 (5 bases). This CDR3 is built from 13 residues. V was pared by 8 bases and J by 0 bases, with 11 bases between. Germline loops: CDR1 MNHNY, CDR2 SVGAGI (reference sequence). Here the CDR3 reads CASCRRDSYEQYF. CDR3 bases: TGTGCCAGCTGCCGACGGGACTCCTACGAGCAGTACTTC.

V is TRBV27 and J is TRBJ2-6; D may be TRBD1 (5 bases). The CDR3 spans 17 residues. The germline V gene encodes CDR1 MNHEY and CDR2 SMNVEV (reference sequence). V was clipped by 2 bases and J by 0 bases, with 11 bases between them. CDR3: CASSLADINSGANVLTF. The CDR3 nucleotides read TGTGCCAGCAGTTTAGCGGACATAAACTCTGGGGCCAACGTCCTGACTTTC.

J is TRBJ2-3 and V is TRBV2; possibly TRBD2 for D (6 bases). CDR1 and CDR2 (germline): SNHLY, FYNNEI. The CDR3 totals 13 residues. V lost 5 bases and J 9 bases, leaving 15 bases between the germline ends. CDR3 DNA: TGTGCCAGCAGTACCACTAGCCCGGGGACGCAGTATTTT. Residues: CASSTTSPGTQYF.

This clonotype came up once. The J gene is TRBJ1-1, the V gene TRBV7-9; D possibly corresponds to TRBD1 (5 bases). The CDR3 contains 15 residues. V was clipped by 7 bases and J by 4 bases, with 19 bases between them. Germline values: CDR1 SEHNR, CDR2 FQNEAQ (reference sequence). CDR3 coding DNA: TGTGCCAGCAACCAGATGGGACGGAGGGGCACTGAAGCTTTCTTT. Amino acid sequence: CASNQMGRRGTEAFF.

Concerning this clonotype itself: The DNA is omitted, as the CDR3 cannot be located on it reliably, and the CDR3 follows TCRdb's listing. This rearrangement joins TRBV7-5 to TRBJ2-1; the table's TRBD1 call for D was not verified on the DNA. TRBV7-5 corresponds to a pseudogene. Both ends counted, the CDR3 spans 16 residues. CDR3: CISVSEAYPIRDRTIF.

The chain links TRBV7-3 to TRBJ2-1; no clear D gene. Germline V CDR1 and CDR2: SGHTA, FQGTGA. V lost 2 bases to trimming and J lost 7 bases, with 12 bases between them. The CDR3 is made up of 14 amino acids. CDR3 sequence reads: CASSLVVGLNEQFF. The CDR3 DNA is TGTGCCAGCAGCTTAGTCGTCGGTCTGAATGAGCAGTTCTTC.

The chain recombines TRBV20-1 with TRBJ1-1; D is ambiguous. The V and J ends lost 0 bases and 7 bases respectively, with 18 bases between them. The CDR3 consists of 15 residues. Germline V lookup: CDR1 DFQATT, CDR2 SNEGSKA (reference sequence). DNA for the CDR3: TGCAGTGCTAGAGATGTTATTTCGTACAAGGGTGAAGCTTTCTTT. Its protein is CSARDVISYKGEAFF.

The genes are TRBV29-1 and TRBJ2-7; TRBD1 aligns across 9 bases. Trimming took 7 bases from V and 3 from J; bases not matched to a gene: 7. The CDR3 runs 13 residues. The germline V gene has CDR1 SQVTM and CDR2 ANQGSEA. This chain's CDR3 is CSGATGGGYEQYF. The CDR3 coding sequence is TGCAGCGGAGCCACAGGGGGCGGCTACGAGCAGTACTTC.